The 3 T cell receptor beta chains given below trace back to one sample, sequenced in a study of cytotoxic CD8 clonotypes in ibrutinib-treated CLL. Only in-frame clones appear in the TCRdb table, and some are missing; sequencing was by immunoSEQ multiplex PCR. The profile shows under 200,000 clones, about four fifths of them singletons. Sequenced here: PBMCs, sampled after 24 months of ibrutinib treatment. The receptors were gathered from a human donor with chronic lymphocytic leukemia.

The count of this clone is one. The chain employs TRBV7-9 and TRBJ1-3, with no clear D. Germline-derived CDR1 and CDR2 are SEHNR and FQNEAQ (reference sequence). The V gene lost 1 base and the J gene lost 0 bases, with 10 bases spanning the gap. This CDR3 is built from 16 residues. The CDR3 loop is CASSLGPTVSGNTIYF. The CDR3 DNA is TGTGCCAGCAGCTTAGGTCCCACCGTCTCTGGAAACACCATATATTTT.

CDR3 sequence (DNA): TGTGCCAGTAGTTACTGGATCGCCGGGTATGAAAAACTGTTTTTT. Protein sequence: CASSYWIAGYEKLFF. This chain joins TRBV19 and TRBJ1-4; D is undetermined. Germline loops: CDR1 LNHDA, CDR2 SQIVND (reference sequence). This CDR3 contains 15 residues. The V gene lost 5 bases and the J gene lost 6 bases, with 16 bases spanning the gap.

The chain uses TRBV7-3 and TRBJ1-1, with no clear D. V lost 4 bases to trimming and J lost 6 bases, with 12 bases between them. The CDR3 totals 13 residues. Germline assignment: CDR1 SGHTA and CDR2 FQGTGA. Here the CDR3 DNA reads TGTGCCAGCAGCTCCGTACAAGGTGCTGAAGCTTTCTTT. Translating it yields CASSSVQGAEAFF.